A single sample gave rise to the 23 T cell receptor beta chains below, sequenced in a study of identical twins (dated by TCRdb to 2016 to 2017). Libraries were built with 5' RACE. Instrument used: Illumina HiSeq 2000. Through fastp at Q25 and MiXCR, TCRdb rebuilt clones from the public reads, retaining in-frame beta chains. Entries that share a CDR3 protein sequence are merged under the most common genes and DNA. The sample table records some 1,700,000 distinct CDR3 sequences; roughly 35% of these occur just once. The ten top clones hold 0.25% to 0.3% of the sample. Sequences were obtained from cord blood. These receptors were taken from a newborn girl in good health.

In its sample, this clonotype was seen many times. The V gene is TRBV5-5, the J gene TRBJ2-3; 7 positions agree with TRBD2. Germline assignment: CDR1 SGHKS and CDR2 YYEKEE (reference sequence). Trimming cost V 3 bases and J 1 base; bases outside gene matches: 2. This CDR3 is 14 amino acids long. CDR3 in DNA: TGTGCCAGCAGCTCGCTAGCGGGCACAGATACGCAGTATTTT. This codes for CASSSLAGTDTQYF. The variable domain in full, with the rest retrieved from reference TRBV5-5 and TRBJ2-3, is DAGVTQSPTHLIKTRGQQVTLRCSPISGHKSVSWYQQVLGQGPQFIFQYYEKEERGRGNFPDRFSARQFPNYSSELNVNALLLGDSALYLCASSSLAGTDTQYFGPGTRLTVL.

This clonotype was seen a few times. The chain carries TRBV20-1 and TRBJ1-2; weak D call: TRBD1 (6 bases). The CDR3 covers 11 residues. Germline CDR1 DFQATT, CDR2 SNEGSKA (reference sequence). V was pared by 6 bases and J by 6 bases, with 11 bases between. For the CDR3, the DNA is TGCAGTGCCAACCAGGGGAATGGCTACACCTTC. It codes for CSANQGNGYTF.

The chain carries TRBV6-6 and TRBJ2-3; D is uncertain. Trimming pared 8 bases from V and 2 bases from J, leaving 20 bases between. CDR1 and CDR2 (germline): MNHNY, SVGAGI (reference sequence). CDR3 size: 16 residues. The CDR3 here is CASAHTSSRITDTQYF. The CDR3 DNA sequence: TGTGCCAGCGCCCATACCTCTTCGAGGATCACAGATACGCAGTATTTT.

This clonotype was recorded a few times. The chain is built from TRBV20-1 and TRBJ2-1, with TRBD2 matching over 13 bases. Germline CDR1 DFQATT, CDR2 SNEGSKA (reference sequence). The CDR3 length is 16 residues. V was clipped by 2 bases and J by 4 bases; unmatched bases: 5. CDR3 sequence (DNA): TGCAGTGCTAGATTCCGACTAGCGGGGGGTTACAATGAGCAGTTCTTC. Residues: CSARFRLAGGYNEQFF.

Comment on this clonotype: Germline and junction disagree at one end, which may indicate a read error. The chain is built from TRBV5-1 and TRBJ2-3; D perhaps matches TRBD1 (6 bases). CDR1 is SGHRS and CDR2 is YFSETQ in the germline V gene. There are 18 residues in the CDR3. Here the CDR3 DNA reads TGCGCCAACAGCTTGGTGCAGGGGAAGCTTATCATCACAGATACGCAGTATTTT. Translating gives CANSLVQGKLIITDTQYF.

CDR3 amino acids: CASSFLAGTEAFF. CDR3 DNA: TGTGCCAGCAGTTTCTTGGCAGGCACTGAAGCTTTCTTT. The chain uses TRBV12-3 or TRBV12-4 and TRBJ1-1, with D uncertain. The CDR3 sequence is 13 residues long. The V end was cut by 3 bases, the J end by 4 bases, with 9 bases between.

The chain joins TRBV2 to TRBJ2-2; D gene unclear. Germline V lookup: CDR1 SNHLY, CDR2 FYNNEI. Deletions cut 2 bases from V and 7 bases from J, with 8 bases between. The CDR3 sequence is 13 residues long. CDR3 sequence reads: CASSEPQFGELFF. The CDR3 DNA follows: TGTGCCAGCAGTGAACCCCAATTCGGGGAGCTGTTTTTT.

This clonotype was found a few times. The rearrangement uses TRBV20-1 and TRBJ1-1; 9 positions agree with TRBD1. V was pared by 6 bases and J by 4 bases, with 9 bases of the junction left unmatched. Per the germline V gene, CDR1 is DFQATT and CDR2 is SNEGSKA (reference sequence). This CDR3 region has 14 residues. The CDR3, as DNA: TGCAGTGCGGACTCGGACAGGGGCGGCACTGAAGCTTTCTTT. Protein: CSADSDRGGTEAFF.

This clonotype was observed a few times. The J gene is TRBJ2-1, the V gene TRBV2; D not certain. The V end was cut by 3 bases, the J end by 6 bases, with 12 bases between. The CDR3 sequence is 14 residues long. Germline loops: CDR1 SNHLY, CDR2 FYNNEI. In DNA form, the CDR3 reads TGTGCCAGCAGTGACAGCCCCTGGGTCAATGAGCAGTTCTTC. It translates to CASSDSPWVNEQFF.

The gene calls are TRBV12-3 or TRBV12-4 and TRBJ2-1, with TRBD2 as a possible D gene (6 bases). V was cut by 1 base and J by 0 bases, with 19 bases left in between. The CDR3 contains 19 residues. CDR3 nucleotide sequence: TGTGCCAGCAGTTTAGTCGGGCTGCGGGGAACCAGCTCCTACAATGAGCAGTTCTTC. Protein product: CASSLVGLRGTSSYNEQFF.

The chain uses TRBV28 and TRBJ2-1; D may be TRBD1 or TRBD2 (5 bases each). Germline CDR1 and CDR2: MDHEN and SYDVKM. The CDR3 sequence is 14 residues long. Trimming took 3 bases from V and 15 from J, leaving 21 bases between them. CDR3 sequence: CASSLEGGDNRRFF. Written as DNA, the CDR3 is TGTGCCAGCAGTTTGGAAGGAGGTGACAACAGGCGGTTCTTC.

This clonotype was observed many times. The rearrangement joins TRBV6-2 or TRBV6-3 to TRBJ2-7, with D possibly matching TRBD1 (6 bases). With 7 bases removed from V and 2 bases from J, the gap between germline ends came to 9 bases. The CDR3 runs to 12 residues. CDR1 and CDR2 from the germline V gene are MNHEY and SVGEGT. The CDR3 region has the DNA TGTGCCAGCACGGACAGAACCTACGAGCAGTACTTC. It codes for CASTDRTYEQYF.

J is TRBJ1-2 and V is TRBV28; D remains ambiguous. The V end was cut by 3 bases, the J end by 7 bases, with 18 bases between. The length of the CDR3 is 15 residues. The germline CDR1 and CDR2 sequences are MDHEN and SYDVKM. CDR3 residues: CASSFGSLGGSGYTF. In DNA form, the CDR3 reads TGTGCCAGCAGTTTTGGTTCTCTGGGAGGGAGTGGCTACACCTTC.

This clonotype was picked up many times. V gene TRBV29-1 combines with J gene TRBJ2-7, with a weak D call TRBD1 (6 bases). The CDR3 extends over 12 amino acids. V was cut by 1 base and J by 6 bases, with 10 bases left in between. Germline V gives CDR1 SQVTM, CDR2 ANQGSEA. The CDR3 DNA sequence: TGCAGCGTTGAAGGAAAACAGGGCGAGCAGTACTTC. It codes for CSVEGKQGEQYF.

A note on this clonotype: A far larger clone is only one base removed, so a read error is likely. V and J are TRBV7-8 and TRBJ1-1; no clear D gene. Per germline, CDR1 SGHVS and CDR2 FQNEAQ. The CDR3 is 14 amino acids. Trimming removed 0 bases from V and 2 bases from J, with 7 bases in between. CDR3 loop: CASSLAGFNTEAFF. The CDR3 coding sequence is TGTGCCAGCAGCTTAGCGGGGTTCAACACTGAAGCTTTCTTT.

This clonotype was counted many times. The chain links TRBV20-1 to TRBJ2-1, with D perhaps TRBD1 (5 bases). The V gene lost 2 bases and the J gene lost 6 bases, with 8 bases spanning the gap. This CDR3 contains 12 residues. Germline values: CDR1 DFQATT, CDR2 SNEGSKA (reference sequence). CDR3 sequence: CSARRQGNEQFF. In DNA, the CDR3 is TGCAGTGCTAGAAGGCAGGGCAATGAGCAGTTCTTC.

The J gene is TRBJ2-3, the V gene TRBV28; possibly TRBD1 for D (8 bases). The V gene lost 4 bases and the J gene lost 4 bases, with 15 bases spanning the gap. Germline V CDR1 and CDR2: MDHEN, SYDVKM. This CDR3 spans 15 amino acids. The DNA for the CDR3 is TGTGCCAGCAGTTCAGGGGGCGCGGGGGCAGATACGCAGTATTTT. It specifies CASSSGGAGADTQYF.

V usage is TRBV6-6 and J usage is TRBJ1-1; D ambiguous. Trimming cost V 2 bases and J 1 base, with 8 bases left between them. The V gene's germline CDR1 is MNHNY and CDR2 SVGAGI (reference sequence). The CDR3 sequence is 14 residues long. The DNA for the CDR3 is TGTGCCAGCAGTTACGGGCGCCGGAACACTGAAGCTTTCTTT. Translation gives CASSYGRRNTEAFF.

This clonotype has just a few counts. DNA for the CDR3: TGCAGTGCTGCCTTTGGGGTTTCAGGAGAGACCCAGTACTTC. This sequence encodes CSAAFGVSGETQYF. The rearrangement links TRBV20-1 to TRBJ2-5, with unresolved D. The germline CDR1 and CDR2 sequences are DFQATT and SNEGSKA (reference sequence). The germline V and J ends were trimmed by 5 bases and 4 bases, with 17 bases remaining between them. CDR3 size: 14 residues.

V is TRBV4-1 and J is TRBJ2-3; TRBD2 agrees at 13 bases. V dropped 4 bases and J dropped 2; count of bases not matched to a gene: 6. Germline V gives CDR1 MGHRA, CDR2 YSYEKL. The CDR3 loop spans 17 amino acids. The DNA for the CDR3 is TGCGCCAGCAGCCCGCAGGGACTAGCGGGGATCACAGATACGCAGTATTTT. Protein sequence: CASSPQGLAGITDTQYF.

The chain's CDR3 is CASSRLRETGNYGYTF. The CDR3 DNA reads as TGTGCCAGCAGTCGACTGAGGGAGACAGGGAACTATGGCTACACCTTC. The chain is built from TRBV3-1 and TRBJ1-2, with 7 bases matching TRBD1. The CDR3 length is 16 residues. V shed 6 bases, J shed 2 bases, and the junction held 12 bases outside the gene matches. Germline V lookup: CDR1 LGHDT, CDR2 YNNKEL (reference sequence). Filled out from reference TRBV3-1 and TRBJ1-2, the complete variable domain reads DTAVSQTPKYLVTQMGNDKSIKCEQNLGHDTMYWYKQDSKKFLKIMFSYNNKELIINETVPNRFSPKSPDKAHLNLHINSLELGDSAVYFCASSRLRETGNYGYTFGSGTRLTVV.

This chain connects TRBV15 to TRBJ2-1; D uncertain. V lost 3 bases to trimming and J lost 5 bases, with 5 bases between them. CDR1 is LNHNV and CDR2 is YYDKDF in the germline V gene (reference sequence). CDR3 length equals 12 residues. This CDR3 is CATSRKDNEQFF. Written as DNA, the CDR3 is TGTGCCACCAGCAGGAAAGACAATGAGCAGTTCTTC.

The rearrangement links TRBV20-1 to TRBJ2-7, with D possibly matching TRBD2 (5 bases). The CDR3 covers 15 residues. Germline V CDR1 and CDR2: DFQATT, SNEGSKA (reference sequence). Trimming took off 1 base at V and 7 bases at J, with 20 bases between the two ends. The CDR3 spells CSARAISEIYNEQYF. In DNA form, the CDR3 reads TGCAGTGCTAGAGCCATTAGCGAGATCTACAATGAGCAGTACTTC.